This T cell receptor beta chain was captured by sequencing in a study of blood T cell repertoires in COVID-19. Study background: Material from acute and convalescent COVID-19 was sourced from the United States, Italy and Spain. Sample material is recorded as cDNA or gDNA derived from T cells, B-cell-depleted T cells, or PBMCs.

Germline loops: CDR1 LNHDA, CDR2 SQIVND (reference sequence). V lost 7 bases to trimming and J lost 4 bases; unmatched junction nucleotides: 15. CDR3 length: 18 amino acids. A Seattle source enrolled patients during active infection and followed them longitudinally. Authors' data handling: Reference gene primer amplification in the assay estimated nucleated cell counts. Repertoires were generated with immunoSEQ multiplex PCR, while TCRdb's copy carries only in-frame clones and drops some. Clone size and the V and J calls come from that table; the DNA yielded D and trimming. The sample includes roughly 100,000 clones, approximately 86% of them seen just once.

The V gene is TRBV19, the J gene TRBJ2-2, with TRBD1 matching over 10 bases. The clonotype was recovered from a man aged 50-59 years with COVID-19, enrolled during active disease. The sequencing input was peripheral blood. CDR3 DNA: TGTGCCAGTAAACCGACAGGGGGCGCGATGGCTGGCACCGGGGAGCTGTTTTTT. Translation: CASKPTGGAMAGTGELFF.